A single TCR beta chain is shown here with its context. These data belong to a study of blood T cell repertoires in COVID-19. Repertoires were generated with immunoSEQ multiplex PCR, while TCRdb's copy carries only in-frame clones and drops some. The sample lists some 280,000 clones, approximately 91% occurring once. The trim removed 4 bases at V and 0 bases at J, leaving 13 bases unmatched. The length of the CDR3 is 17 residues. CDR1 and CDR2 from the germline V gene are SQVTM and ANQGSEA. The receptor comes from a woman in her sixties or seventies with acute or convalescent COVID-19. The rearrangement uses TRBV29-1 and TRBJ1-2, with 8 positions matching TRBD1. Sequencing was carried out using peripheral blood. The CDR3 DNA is TGCAGCGTTGGAGGAGGACAGGGAAGAGGTGCTAACTATGGCTACACCTTC. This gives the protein CSVGGGQGRGANYGYTF.